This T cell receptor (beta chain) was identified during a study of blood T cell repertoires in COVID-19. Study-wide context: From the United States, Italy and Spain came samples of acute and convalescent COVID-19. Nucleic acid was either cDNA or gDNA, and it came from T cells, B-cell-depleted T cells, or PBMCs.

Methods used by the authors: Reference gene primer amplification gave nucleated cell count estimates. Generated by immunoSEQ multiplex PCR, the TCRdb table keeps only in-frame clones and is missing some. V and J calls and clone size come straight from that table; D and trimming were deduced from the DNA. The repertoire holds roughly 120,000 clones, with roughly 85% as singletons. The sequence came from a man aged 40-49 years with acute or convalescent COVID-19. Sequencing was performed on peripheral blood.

The CDR3 region has the DNA TGTGCCAGCAGTTACCTACCGGGACAGTCCCCAGATACGCAGTATTTT. It is translated as CASSYLPGQSPDTQYF. This sequence joins TRBV6-5 and TRBJ2-3; 7 nucleotides match TRBD1. The ends lost 2 bases at V and 4 bases at J; junction bases unmatched: 9. The germline V gene has CDR1 MNHEY and CDR2 SVGAGI. CDR3 length: 16 residues.